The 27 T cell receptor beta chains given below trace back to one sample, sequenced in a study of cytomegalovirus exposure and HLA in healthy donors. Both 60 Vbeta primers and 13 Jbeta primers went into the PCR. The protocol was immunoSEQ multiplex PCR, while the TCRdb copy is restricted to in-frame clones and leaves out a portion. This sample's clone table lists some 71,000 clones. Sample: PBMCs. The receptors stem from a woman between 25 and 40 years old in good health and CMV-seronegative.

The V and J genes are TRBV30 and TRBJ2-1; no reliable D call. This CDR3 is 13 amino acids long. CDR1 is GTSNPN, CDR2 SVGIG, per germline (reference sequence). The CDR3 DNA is TGTGCTTTAAAATTTACAGCTGACAATGAGCAGTTCTTC. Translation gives CALKFTADNEQFF.

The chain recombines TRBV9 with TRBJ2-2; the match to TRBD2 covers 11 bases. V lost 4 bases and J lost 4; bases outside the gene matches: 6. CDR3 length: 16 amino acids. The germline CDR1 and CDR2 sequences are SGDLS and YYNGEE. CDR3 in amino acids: CASSSRLAGGTGELFF. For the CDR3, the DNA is TGTGCCAGCAGCTCCCGGCTAGCGGGAGGCACCGGGGAGCTGTTTTTT.

In DNA form, the CDR3 reads TGTGCCAGCAGCGTAGGAGCAGTGACGGGGTACGAGCAGTACTTC. It yields the protein CASSVGAVTGYEQYF. This chain uses TRBV9 with TRBJ2-7; the D gene is possibly TRBD2 (5 bases). Germline V gene sequence: CDR1 SGDLS, CDR2 YYNGEE. Deletions cut 0 bases from V and 4 bases from J, with 14 bases between. The CDR3 runs 15 residues.

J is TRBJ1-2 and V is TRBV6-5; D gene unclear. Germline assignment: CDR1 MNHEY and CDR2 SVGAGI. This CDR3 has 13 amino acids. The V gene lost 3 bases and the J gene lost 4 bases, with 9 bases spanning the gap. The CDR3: CASSYLESYGYTF. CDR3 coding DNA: TGTGCCAGCAGTTATTTGGAGTCCTATGGCTACACCTTC.

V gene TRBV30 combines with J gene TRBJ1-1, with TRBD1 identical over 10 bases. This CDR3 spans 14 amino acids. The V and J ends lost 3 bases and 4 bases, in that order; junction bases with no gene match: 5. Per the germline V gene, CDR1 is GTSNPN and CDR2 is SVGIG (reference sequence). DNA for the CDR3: TGTGCCTGGAGCGTGACAGGGGGCGGCACTGAAGCTTTCTTT. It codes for CAWSVTGGGTEAFF.

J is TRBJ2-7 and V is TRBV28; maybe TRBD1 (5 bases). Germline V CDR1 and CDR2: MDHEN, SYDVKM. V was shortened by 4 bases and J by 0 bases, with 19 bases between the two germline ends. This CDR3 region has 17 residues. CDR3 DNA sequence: TGTGCCAGCAGTTGGGGCGTGTTACAGCCGAGCTCCTACGAGCAGTACTTC. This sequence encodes CASSWGVLQPSSYEQYF.

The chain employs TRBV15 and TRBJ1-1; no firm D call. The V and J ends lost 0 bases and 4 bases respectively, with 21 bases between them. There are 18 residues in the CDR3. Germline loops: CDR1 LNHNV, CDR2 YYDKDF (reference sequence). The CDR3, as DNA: TGTGCCACCAGCAGAGATGTGTCAGAAATCCTTTCGGGCACTGAAGCTTTCTTT. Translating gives CATSRDVSEILSGTEAFF.

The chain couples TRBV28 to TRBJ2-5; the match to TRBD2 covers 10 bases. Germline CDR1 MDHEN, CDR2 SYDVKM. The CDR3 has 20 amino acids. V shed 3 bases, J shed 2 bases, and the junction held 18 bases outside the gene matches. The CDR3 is CASSFSPPRLAGQGQETQYF. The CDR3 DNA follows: TGTGCCAGCAGTTTCTCCCCCCCACGACTAGCGGGTCAGGGGCAAGAGACCCAGTACTTC.

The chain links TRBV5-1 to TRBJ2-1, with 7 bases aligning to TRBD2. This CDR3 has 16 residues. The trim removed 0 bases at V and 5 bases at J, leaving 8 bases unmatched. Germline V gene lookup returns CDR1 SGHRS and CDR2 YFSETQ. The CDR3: CASSLVGGSGDNEQFF. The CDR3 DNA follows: TGCGCCAGCAGCTTGGTGGGCGGGAGTGGTGACAATGAGCAGTTCTTC.

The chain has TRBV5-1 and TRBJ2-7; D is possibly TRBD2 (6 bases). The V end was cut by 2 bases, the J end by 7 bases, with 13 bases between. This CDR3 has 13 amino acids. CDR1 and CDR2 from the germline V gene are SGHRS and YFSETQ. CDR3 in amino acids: CASSFRGEREQYF. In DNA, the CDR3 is TGCGCCAGCAGCTTCCGCGGGGAGCGAGAGCAGTACTTC.

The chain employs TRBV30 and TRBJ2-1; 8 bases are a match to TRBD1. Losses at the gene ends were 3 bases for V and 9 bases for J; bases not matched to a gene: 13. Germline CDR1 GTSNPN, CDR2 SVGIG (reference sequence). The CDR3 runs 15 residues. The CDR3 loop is CAWRAPDRDGSEQFF. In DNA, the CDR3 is TGTGCCTGGAGAGCCCCGGACAGGGACGGGAGTGAGCAGTTCTTC. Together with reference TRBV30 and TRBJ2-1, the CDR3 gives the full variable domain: SQTIHQWPATLVQPVGSPLSLECTVEGTSNPNLYWYRQAAGRGLQLLFYSVGIGQISSEVPQNLSASRPQDRQFILSSKKLLLSDSGFYLCAWRAPDRDGSEQFFGPGTRLTVL.

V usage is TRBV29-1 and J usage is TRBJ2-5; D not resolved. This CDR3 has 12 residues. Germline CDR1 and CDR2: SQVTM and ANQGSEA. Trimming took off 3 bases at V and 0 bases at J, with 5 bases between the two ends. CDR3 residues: CSVDPNQETQYF. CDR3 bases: TGCAGCGTTGACCCCAACCAAGAGACCCAGTACTTC.

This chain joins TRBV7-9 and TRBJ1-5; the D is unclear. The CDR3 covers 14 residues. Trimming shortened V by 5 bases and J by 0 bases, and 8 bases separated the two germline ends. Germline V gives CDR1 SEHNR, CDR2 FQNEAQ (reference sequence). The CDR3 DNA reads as TGTGCCAGCAGCCTGGACTCTAGCAATCAGCCCCAGCATTTT. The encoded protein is CASSLDSSNQPQHF.

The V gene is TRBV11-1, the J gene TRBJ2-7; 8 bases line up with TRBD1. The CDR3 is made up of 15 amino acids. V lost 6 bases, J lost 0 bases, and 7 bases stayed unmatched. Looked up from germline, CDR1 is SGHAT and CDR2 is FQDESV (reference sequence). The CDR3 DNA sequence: TGTGCCAGCAGGCCCGGGACAGGAGACTCCTACGAGCAGTACTTC. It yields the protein CASRPGTGDSYEQYF.

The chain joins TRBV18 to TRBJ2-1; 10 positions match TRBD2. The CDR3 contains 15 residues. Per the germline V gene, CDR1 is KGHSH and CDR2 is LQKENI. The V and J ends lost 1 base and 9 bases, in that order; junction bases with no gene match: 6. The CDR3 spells CASSPLAGGWGEQFF. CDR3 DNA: TGTGCCAGCTCACCACTAGCGGGAGGTTGGGGTGAGCAGTTCTTC.

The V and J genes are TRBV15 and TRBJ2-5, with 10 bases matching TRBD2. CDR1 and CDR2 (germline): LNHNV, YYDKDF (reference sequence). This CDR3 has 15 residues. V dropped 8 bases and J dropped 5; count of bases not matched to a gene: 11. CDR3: CATDEAGGPRETQYF. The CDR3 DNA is TGTGCCACCGATGAAGCGGGAGGGCCGAGGGAGACCCAGTACTTC.

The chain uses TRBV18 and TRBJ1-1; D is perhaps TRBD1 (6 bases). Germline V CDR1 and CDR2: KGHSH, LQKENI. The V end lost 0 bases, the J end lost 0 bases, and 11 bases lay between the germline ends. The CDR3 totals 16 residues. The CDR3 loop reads CASSPPTGGMNTEAFF. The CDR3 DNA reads TGTGCCAGCTCACCACCGACGGGGGGCATGAACACTGAAGCTTTCTTT.

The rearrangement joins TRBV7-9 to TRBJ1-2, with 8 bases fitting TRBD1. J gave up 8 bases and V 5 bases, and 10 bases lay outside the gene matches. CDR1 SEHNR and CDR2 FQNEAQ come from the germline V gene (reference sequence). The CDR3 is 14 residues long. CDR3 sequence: CASSPGQGEGGYTF. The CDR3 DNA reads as TGTGCCAGCAGCCCTGGACAGGGTGAGGGGGGCTACACCTTC.

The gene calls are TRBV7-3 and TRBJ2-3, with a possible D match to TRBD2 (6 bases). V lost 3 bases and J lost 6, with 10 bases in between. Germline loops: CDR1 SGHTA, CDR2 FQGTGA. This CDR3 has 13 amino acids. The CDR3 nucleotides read TGTGCCAGCAGCTTTTCGGGAGCTGATACGCAGTATTTT. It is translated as CASSFSGADTQYF.

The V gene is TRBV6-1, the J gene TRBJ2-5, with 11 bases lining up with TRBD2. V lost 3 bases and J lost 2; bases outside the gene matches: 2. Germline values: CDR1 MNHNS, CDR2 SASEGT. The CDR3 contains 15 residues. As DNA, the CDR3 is TGTGCCAGCAGTGAGACTAGCGGGACTCAAGAGACCCAGTACTTC. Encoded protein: CASSETSGTQETQYF.

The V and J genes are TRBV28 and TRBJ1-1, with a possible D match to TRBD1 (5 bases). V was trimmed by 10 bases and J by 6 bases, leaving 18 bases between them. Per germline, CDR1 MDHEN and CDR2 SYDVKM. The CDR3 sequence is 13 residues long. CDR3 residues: CATQWGGVPEAFF. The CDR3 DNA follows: TGTGCCACCCAGTGGGGAGGGGTCCCTGAAGCTTTCTTT.

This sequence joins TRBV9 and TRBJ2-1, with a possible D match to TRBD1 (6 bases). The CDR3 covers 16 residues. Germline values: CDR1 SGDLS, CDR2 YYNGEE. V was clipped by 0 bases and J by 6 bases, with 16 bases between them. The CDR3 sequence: CASSVGGPRGSNEQFF. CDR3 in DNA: TGTGCCAGCAGCGTAGGGGGGCCCCGAGGATCCAATGAGCAGTTCTTC.

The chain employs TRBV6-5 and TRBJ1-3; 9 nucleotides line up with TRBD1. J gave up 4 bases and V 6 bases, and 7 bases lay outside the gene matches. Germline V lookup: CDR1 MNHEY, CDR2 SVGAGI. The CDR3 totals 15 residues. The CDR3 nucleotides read TGTGCCAGCAGCCCAGGACAGGGGACCGGAAACACCATATATTTT. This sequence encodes CASSPGQGTGNTIYF.

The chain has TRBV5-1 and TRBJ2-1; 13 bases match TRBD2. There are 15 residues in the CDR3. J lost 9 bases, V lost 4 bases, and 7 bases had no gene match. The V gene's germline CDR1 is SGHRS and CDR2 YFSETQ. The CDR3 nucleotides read TGCGCCAGCAGCCTAGGGACTAGCGGGGCTGGTGAGCAGTTCTTC. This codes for CASSLGTSGAGEQFF.

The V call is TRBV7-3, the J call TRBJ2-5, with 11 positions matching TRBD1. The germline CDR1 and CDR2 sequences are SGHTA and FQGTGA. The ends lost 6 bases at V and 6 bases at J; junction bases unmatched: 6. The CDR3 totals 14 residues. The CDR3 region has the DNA TGTGCCAGCAGTCCAACGGACAGGGGGCAGACCCAGTACTTC. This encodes CASSPTDRGQTQYF.

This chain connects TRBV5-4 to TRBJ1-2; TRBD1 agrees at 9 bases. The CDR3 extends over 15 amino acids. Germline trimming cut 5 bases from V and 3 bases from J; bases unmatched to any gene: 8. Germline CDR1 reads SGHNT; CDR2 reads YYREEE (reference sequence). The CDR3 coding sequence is TGTGCCAGCAGGTTAGGGACAGGGAGTTACTATGGCTACACCTTC. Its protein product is CASRLGTGSYYGYTF. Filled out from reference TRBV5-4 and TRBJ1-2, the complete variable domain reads ETGVTQSPTHLIKTRGQQVTLRCSSQSGHNTVSWYQQALGQGPQFIFQYYREEENGRGNFPPRFSGLQFPNYSSELNVNALELDDSALYLCASRLGTGSYYGYTFGSGTRLTVV.

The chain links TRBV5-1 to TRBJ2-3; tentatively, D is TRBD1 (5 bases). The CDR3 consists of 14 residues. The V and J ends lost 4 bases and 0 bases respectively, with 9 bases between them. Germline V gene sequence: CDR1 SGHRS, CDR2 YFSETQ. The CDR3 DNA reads TGCGCCAGCAGCCCGACAGTTAGCACAGATACGCAGTATTTT. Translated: CASSPTVSTDTQYF.